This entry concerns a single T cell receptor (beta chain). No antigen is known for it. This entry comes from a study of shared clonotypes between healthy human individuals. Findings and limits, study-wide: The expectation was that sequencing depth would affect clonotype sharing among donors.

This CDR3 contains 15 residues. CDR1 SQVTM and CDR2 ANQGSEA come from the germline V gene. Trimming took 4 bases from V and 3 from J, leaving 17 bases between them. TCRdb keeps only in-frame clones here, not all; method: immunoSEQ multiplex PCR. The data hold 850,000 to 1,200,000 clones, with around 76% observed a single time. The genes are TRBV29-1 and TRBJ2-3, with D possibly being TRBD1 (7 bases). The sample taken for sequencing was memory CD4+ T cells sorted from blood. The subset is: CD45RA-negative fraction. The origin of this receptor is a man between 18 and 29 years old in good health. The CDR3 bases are TGCAGCGTTGGAAAACGACAGGGAGGAACAGATACGCAGTATTTT. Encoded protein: CSVGKRQGGTDTQYF.